The clone carrying this TCR beta chain was picked up many times. The antigen is unknown. The data are from a study of T cell repertoires in cytomegalovirus infection. Whole-study context: Indications came from public TCR beta signatures; they pointed to CMV infection and to a matching HLA type.

Overall study findings and caveats: There were HLA-C-restricted CMV-specific TCR beta clonotypes dominating the ex vivo response. Cumulative public TCR beta family frequency identified CMV carriers with the relevant HLA.

TCRdb recomputed calls from the reads with MiXCR, one row per CDR3 protein. Of about 260,000 distinct CDR3 sequences listed, approximately 8.3% are singletons. Between the trimmed V and J ends, which lost 5 bases and 8 bases, there was a span of 15 bases. CDR3 length: 14 amino acids. Germline CDR1 is SGHAT and CDR2 is FQNNGV. Sequences were obtained from PBMCs. The receptor's source is a human donor in good health (CMV status not recorded). Some clones in this sample may be carry-over from other donors' samples. This chain links TRBV11-2 with TRBJ1-4; D is possibly TRBD1 (6 bases). The CDR3 DNA reads TGTGCCAGCAGCCGAAGGGGGGAGGGGGAAAAACTGTTTTTT. It yields the protein CASSRRGEGEKLFF.